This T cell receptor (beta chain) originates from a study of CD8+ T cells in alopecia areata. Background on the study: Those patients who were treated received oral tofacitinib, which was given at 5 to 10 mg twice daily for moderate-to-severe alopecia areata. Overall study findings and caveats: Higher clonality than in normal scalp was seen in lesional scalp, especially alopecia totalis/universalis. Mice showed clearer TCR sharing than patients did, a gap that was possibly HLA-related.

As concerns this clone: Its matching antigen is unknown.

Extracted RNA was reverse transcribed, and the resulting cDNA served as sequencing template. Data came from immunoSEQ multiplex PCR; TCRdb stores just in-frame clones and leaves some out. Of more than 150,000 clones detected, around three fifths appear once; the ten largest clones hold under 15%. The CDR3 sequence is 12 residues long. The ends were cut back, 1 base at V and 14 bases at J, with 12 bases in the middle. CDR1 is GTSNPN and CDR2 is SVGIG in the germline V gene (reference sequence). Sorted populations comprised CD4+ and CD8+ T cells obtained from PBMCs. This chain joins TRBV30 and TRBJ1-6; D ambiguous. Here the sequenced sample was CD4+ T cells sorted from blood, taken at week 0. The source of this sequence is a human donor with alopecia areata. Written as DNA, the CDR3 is TGTGCCTGGAGTGGGCCTCGCGAGACCCTCCACTTT. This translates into CAWSGPRETLHF.